The present TCR beta chain was sequenced within a study of STAT5B mutations in CD4+ large granular lymphocyte leukemia. General study findings and limits: Without HLA matching, higher CD4+ than CD8+ T-LGLL clonality could reflect small sample size.

The germline V gene encodes CDR1 SGHTA and CDR2 FQGNSA. CDR3 length equals 16 residues. The trim removed 5 bases at V and 0 bases at J, leaving 4 bases unmatched. Profiling relied on immunoSEQ multiplex PCR, and the TCRdb table lists in-frame clones only, not all of them. The table includes roughly 30,000 clones, 70% to 85% detected once. About this clone: Its antigen is still unknown.

Material: CD4+ T cells from blood buffy coats. This clonotype was sampled from a human donor in good health. The chain employs TRBV7-2 and TRBJ1-6; 7 nucleotides agree with TRBD1. Here the CDR3 DNA reads TGTGCCAGCAGCCCCTGGGACAGCTCCTATAATTCACCCCTCCACTTT. The encoded protein is CASSPWDSSYNSPLHF.